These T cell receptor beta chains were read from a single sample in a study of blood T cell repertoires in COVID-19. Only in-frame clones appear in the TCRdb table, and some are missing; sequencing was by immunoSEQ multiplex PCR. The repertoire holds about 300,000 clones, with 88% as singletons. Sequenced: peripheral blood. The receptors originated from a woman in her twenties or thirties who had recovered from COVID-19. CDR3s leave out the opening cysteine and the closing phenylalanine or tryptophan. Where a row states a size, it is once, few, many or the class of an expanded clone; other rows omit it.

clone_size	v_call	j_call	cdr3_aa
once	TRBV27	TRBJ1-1	ASSLKPGQYFTEAF
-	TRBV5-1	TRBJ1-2	ASSSATENYGYT
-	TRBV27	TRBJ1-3	ASSLSPLDTIY
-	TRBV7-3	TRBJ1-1	ASSLYPLATANTEAF
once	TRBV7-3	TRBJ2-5	ASSRDSTKETQY
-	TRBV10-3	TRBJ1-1	AIRGGNTEAF
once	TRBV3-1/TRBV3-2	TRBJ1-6	ASSQDFTSGDSPLH
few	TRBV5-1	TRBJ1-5	ASSLRGDQPQH
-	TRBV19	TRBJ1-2	ASSTSPAGVVYGYT
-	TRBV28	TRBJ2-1	ASTPGTSGAYNEQF
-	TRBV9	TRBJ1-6	ASRGQGAYSPLH
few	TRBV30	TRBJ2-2	AWTGAGASTGELF
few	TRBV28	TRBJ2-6	ASSLSLPGSGANVLT
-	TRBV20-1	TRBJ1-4	SASAGANEKLF
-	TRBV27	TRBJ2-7	ASSLYSESAYEQY
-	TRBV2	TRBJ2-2	ASSKLAGDTGELF
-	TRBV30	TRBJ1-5	AWRTRAGGGNQPQH
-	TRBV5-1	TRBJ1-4	ASSRGGSNEKLF
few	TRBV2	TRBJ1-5	ASSVGANSNQPQH
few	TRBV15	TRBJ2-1	ATSREGAARPTNEQF
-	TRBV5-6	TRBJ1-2	ASRIDTAHYGYT
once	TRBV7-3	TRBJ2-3	ASSVLSGGSTDTQY
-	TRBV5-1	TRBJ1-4	ASSLSGTAAFGEKLF
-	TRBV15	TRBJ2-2	ATSREEDANTGELF
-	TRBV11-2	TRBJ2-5	ASSFRETQY
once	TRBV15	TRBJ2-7	ATSRDRQGGDEQY
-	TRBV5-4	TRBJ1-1	ASSFPPRGAEAF
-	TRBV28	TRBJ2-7	ASSLKTDRGLRWGEQY
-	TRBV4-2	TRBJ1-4	ASSQGTAATNEKLF
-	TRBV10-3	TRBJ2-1	AIQSGGHEQF
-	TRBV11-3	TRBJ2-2	ASSLTGGSTGELF
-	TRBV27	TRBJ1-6	ASSPPGQGFSPLH
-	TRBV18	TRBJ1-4	ASSHGKNRESEKLF
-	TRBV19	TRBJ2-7	ASSIAGGVYEQY
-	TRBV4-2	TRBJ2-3	ASSQEKRGVLDTQY